The clone carrying this T cell receptor beta chain was seen more than once but under ten times. Its matching antigen is unknown. This CDR3 is 13 amino acids long. V lost 3 bases and J lost 11, with 16 bases in between. The data derive from a study of CD8 T cells in ankylosing spondylitis. The study, taken as a whole, reports: Some motif variants had been reported before (in reactive arthritis synovial fluid and blood). A TCR beta motif of about 8 highly homologous variants seemed to mark ankylosing spondylitis blood.

TCRdb called the 5' RACE reads again in MiXCR, with one record for every CDR3 protein. Found here are some 700,000 distinct CDR3 sequences, around 20% of them singletons; the top ten hold around 20%. Input material: blood, either unsorted or a sorted T cell fraction (not recorded which). This clonotype originated in a male donor with ankylosing spondylitis. The chain employs TRBV12-3 or TRBV12-4 and TRBJ1-1; D might be TRBD1 (5 bases). CDR3 sequence (DNA): TGTGCCAGCAGTTTGGACATAAGGGTTAGCGCTTTCTTT. This gives the protein CASSLDIRVSAFF.